A selection of T cell receptor beta chains follows, all from one sample in a study of CD8+ T cells in alopecia areata. Sequencing used immunoSEQ multiplex PCR; TCRdb keeps in-frame clones, though not all of them. The repertoire has 150,000 or so clones, around 86% of them found once; the top ten carry roughly 16%. The specimen comprised CD8+ T cells sorted from blood, sampled at week 0. These receptor sequences come from a human donor with alopecia areata. Both conserved end residues are part of each CDR3. Each record gives: V gene, D gene, J gene, clone size, CDR3 protein, CDR3 DNA. A D gene is named only where the DNA matches it firmly. Rows give clone size only sometimes, using once, few, many, or a class for an expanded clone.

V: TRBV5-6
D: TRBD1
J: TRBJ2-1
size: NA
CDR3: CASFETGTGYNEQFF
DNA: TGTGCCAGCTTTGAAACCGGGACAGGATACAATGAGCAGTTCTTC

V: TRBV4-1
D: TRBD2
J: TRBJ2-5
size: NA
CDR3: CASSHRGRAGETQYF
DNA: TGCGCCAGCAGCCATCGCGGGAGGGCCGGAGAGACCCAGTACTTC

V: TRBV9
D: TRBD2
J: TRBJ2-5
size: NA
CDR3: CASSAEPGLEFQETQYF
DNA: TGTGCCAGCAGCGCGGAACCGGGACTAGAATTCCAAGAGACCCAGTACTTC

V: TRBV11-2
D: NA
J: TRBJ1-1
size: NA
CDR3: CACLDIEVGATEAFF
DNA: TGTGCCTGCTTGGACATAGAAGTAGGGGCCACTGAAGCTTTCTTT

V: TRBV6-5
D: NA
J: TRBJ2-7
size: NA
CDR3: CASSYSSGSSYEQYF
DNA: TGTGCCAGCAGTTACTCCTCAGGGAGTTCCTACGAGCAGTACTTC

V: TRBV27
D: TRBD1
J: TRBJ2-1
size: NA
CDR3: CASSPTGGTYNEQFF
DNA: TGTGCCAGCAGTCCGACAGGGGGTACCTACAATGAGCAGTTCTTC

V: TRBV7-9
D: NA
J: TRBJ2-7
size: NA
CDR3: CASSSVGREQYF
DNA: TGTGCCAGCAGCTCCGTTGGTCGCGAGCAGTACTTC

V: TRBV10-3
D: TRBD2
J: TRBJ2-2
size: NA
CDR3: CATKGGPAGGSNTGELFF
DNA: TGTGCCACCAAAGGTGGTCCAGCGGGAGGTTCGAACACCGGGGAGCTGTTTTTT

V: TRBV19
D: TRBD1
J: TRBJ2-3
size: NA
CDR3: CASSIDRGQGTNTQYF
DNA: TGTGCCAGTAGTATAGATCGGGGACAGGGGACGAATACGCAGTATTTT

V: TRBV27
D: NA
J: TRBJ2-7
size: few
CDR3: CASGGGPYEQYF
DNA: TGTGCCTCAGGAGGGGGGCCCTACGAGCAGTACTTC

V: TRBV29-1
D: NA
J: TRBJ2-6
size: few
CDR3: CSVEDSVRTNSGANVLTF
DNA: TGCAGCGTTGAAGATTCGGTCAGAACCAACTCTGGGGCCAACGTCCTGACTTTC

V: TRBV30
D: NA
J: TRBJ2-7
size: NA
CDR3: CAWSPPGGSYEQYF
DNA: TGTGCCTGGAGTCCCCCAGGGGGGTCCTACGAGCAGTACTTC

V: TRBV5-1
D: NA
J: TRBJ2-7
size: few
CDR3: CASSSIIQGQYEQYF
DNA: TGTGCCAGCAGCTCCATAATACAGGGCCAATACGAGCAGTACTTC

V: TRBV4-1
D: NA
J: TRBJ2-2
size: NA
CDR3: CASSQGPQNTGELFF
DNA: TGCGCCAGCAGCCAGGGTCCACAGAACACCGGGGAGCTGTTTTTT

V: TRBV29-1
D: NA
J: TRBJ2-1
size: NA
CDR3: CSVSDGYNEQFF
DNA: TGCAGCGTTTCGGACGGGTACAATGAGCAGTTCTTC

V: TRBV7-9
D: TRBD2
J: TRBJ2-3
size: NA
CDR3: CASSPAAGDNTDTQYF
DNA: TGTGCCAGCAGCCCAGCAGCGGGGGATAACACAGATACGCAGTATTTT

V: TRBV6-6
D: NA
J: TRBJ2-5
size: NA
CDR3: CASKAGEEEETQYF
DNA: TGTGCCAGCAAGGCCGGCGAAGAGGAGGAGACCCAGTACTTC

V: TRBV12-5
D: NA
J: TRBJ2-6
size: NA
CDR3: CASADGANVLTF
DNA: TGTGCCAGTGCCGATGGGGCCAACGTCCTGACTTTC

V: TRBV30
D: NA
J: TRBJ2-7
size: NA
CDR3: CAWSPRALGYEQYF
DNA: TGTGCCTGGAGTCCCCGGGCCTTGGGGTACGAGCAGTACTTC

V: TRBV7-8
D: TRBD1
J: TRBJ2-2
size: NA
CDR3: CASSYGQGAAAELFF
DNA: TGTGCCAGCAGCTATGGACAGGGCGCCGCCGCGGAGCTGTTTTTT

V: TRBV5-1
D: NA
J: TRBJ2-3
size: NA
CDR3: CASSGSPGNFEDTQYF
DNA: TGCGCCAGCAGCGGCTCCCCGGGTAATTTTGAAGATACGCAGTATTTT

V: TRBV4-2
D: NA
J: TRBJ2-3
size: NA
CDR3: CASSQDRASPTDTQYF
DNA: TGTGCCAGCAGCCAAGATAGGGCTAGCCCCACAGATACGCAGTATTTT

V: TRBV27
D: NA
J: TRBJ1-1
size: NA
CDR3: CASSLGHRNTEAFF
DNA: TGTGCCAGCAGTTTAGGACACCGGAACACTGAAGCTTTCTTT

V: TRBV30
D: NA
J: TRBJ2-2
size: NA
CDR3: CAWSVLGGGGELFF
DNA: TGTGCCTGGAGTGTACTGGGGGGCGGCGGGGAGCTGTTTTTT

V: TRBV27
D: TRBD2
J: TRBJ2-7
size: NA
CDR3: CASSRRGSGAYEQYF
DNA: TGTGCCAGCAGTCGTCGCGGTAGCGGGGCCTACGAGCAGTACTTC

V: TRBV27
D: TRBD1
J: TRBJ2-7
size: NA
CDR3: CASSQGVYYEQYF
DNA: TGTGCCAGCAGTCAGGGGGTGTACTACGAGCAGTACTTC

V: TRBV30
D: NA
J: TRBJ1-6
size: NA
CDR3: CAWSVQGNSPLHF
DNA: TGTGCCTGGAGTGTGCAGGGGAATTCACCCCTCCACTTT

V: TRBV7-9
D: NA
J: TRBJ2-3
size: NA
CDR3: CASSTSTDTQYF
DNA: TGTGCCAGCAGTACTAGCACAGATACGCAGTATTTT

V: TRBV27
D: NA
J: TRBJ2-5
size: NA
CDR3: CASSLRLGGETQYF
DNA: TGTGCCAGCAGTTTAAGGCTAGGGGGAGAGACCCAGTACTTC

V: TRBV29-1
D: NA
J: TRBJ2-7
size: NA
CDR3: CSVELAGGDEQYF
DNA: TGCAGCGTTGAGCTTGCAGGGGGGGACGAGCAGTACTTC

V: TRBV18
D: NA
J: TRBJ2-1
size: NA
CDR3: CASSPEGAYNEQFF
DNA: TGTGCCAGCTCACCAGAAGGAGCTTACAATGAGCAGTTCTTC

V: TRBV6-6
D: NA
J: TRBJ1-4
size: NA
CDR3: CASSPLGGGPNEKLFF
DNA: TGTGCCAGCAGTCCCCTCGGCGGGGGGCCTAATGAAAAACTGTTTTTT

V: TRBV5-8
D: NA
J: TRBJ2-7
size: NA
CDR3: CASSSTGTPYEQYF
DNA: TGTGCCAGCAGCTCAACAGGGACTCCCTACGAGCAGTACTTC

V: TRBV13
D: TRBD2
J: TRBJ2-4
size: NA
CDR3: CASSLPTSGGAKNIQYF
DNA: TGTGCCAGCAGTCTCCCGACTAGCGGGGGGGCCAAAAACATTCAGTACTTC

V: TRBV19
D: NA
J: TRBJ1-2
size: NA
CDR3: CASSIAPSVWYGYTF
DNA: TGTGCCAGTAGTATTGCTCCCTCGGTTTGGTATGGCTACACCTTC

V: TRBV6-5
D: NA
J: TRBJ2-7
size: NA
CDR3: CASSSPETRGIYEQYF
DNA: TGTGCCAGCAGTTCCCCTGAGACCCGGGGGATCTACGAGCAGTACTTC

V: TRBV2
D: NA
J: TRBJ2-7
size: once
CDR3: CASSEPPDSSEQYF
DNA: TGTGCCAGCAGTGAACCCCCGGACAGTAGCGAGCAGTACTTC

V: TRBV7-9
D: TRBD2
J: TRBJ2-1
size: NA
CDR3: CASSWTSGGVDEQFF
DNA: TGTGCCAGCAGCTGGACTAGCGGGGGAGTCGATGAGCAGTTCTTC

V: TRBV27
D: NA
J: TRBJ2-3
size: NA
CDR3: CASSTVRPSTDTQYF
DNA: TGTGCCAGCAGCACCGTACGTCCTAGCACAGATACGCAGTATTTT

V: TRBV7-9
D: NA
J: TRBJ2-7
size: NA
CDR3: CASSFSPYEQYF
DNA: TGTGCCAGCAGCTTTTCGCCCTACGAGCAGTACTTC

V: TRBV11-2
D: TRBD1
J: TRBJ2-6
size: few
CDR3: CASSLDRTGVGFGANVLTF
DNA: TGTGCCAGCAGCTTAGACCGGACAGGGGTCGGTTTTGGGGCCAACGTCCTGACTTTC

V: TRBV13
D: NA
J: TRBJ1-1
size: NA
CDR3: CASSLGGGLRTEAFF
DNA: TGTGCCAGCAGCTTAGGGGGGGGGCTGAGGACTGAAGCTTTCTTT

V: TRBV29-1
D: NA
J: TRBJ2-7
size: once
CDR3: CSVVGVISSYEQYF
DNA: TGCAGCGTTGTTGGGGTGATTTCATCCTACGAGCAGTACTTC

V: TRBV4-1
D: TRBD2
J: TRBJ2-3
size: NA
CDR3: CASSQGLAEADTQYF
DNA: TGCGCCAGCAGCCAAGGACTAGCTGAGGCAGATACGCAGTATTTT

V: TRBV7-7
D: NA
J: TRBJ2-1
size: NA
CDR3: CASSPTPLSYNEQFF
DNA: TGTGCTAGCAGCCCTACACCTCTCTCCTACAATGAGCAGTTCTTC

V: TRBV11-2
D: NA
J: TRBJ2-1
size: NA
CDR3: CASSLNNQALGDEQFF
DNA: TGTGCCAGCAGCTTAAATAATCAGGCCTTAGGTGATGAGCAGTTCTTC

V: TRBV14
D: NA
J: TRBJ2-3
size: NA
CDR3: CASSQDWTSQYF
DNA: TGTGCCAGCAGCCAAGACTGGACTTCGCAGTATTTT

V: TRBV2
D: TRBD1
J: TRBJ1-1
size: NA
CDR3: CASIHTGDTEAFF
DNA: TGTGCCAGCATTCATACAGGGGACACTGAAGCTTTCTTT

V: TRBV5-4
D: NA
J: TRBJ2-7
size: NA
CDR3: CASSPWGAYEQYF
DNA: TGTGCCAGCAGCCCTTGGGGGGCCTACGAGCAGTACTTC

V: TRBV5-1
D: NA
J: TRBJ2-3
size: NA
CDR3: CASSLDTSASTDTQYF
DNA: TGCGCCAGCAGCTTGGACACTAGTGCTAGCACAGATACGCAGTATTTT

V: TRBV4-1
D: NA
J: TRBJ2-7
size: NA
CDR3: CASSQEPSYEQYF
DNA: TGCGCCAGCAGCCAAGAACCCTCCTACGAGCAGTACTTC

V: TRBV29-1
D: NA
J: TRBJ1-1
size: once
CDR3: CSVETRPNTEAFF
DNA: TGCAGCGTCGAAACTAGACCGAACACTGAAGCTTTCTTT

V: TRBV4-1
D: NA
J: TRBJ2-7
size: NA
CDR3: CASSQEETYEQYF
DNA: TGCGCCAGCAGCCAAGAGGAAACCTACGAGCAGTACTTC

V: TRBV19
D: NA
J: TRBJ2-7
size: NA
CDR3: CASSLGTYTNYEQYF
DNA: TGTGCCAGTAGTTTGGGGACGTACACGAACTACGAGCAGTACTTC